Below are 22 T cell receptor beta chains sequenced from a single sample in a study of neurological immune-mediated disorders. Via MiXCR, TCRdb re-called the 5' RACE reads, giving one row per CDR3 protein. The table includes tens of thousands of distinct CDR3 sequences, approximately 4.1% detected once. The specimen was PBMCs. Receptors originate from a young man with multiple sclerosis.

Worth noting for this clonotype: A much more abundant neighbour one base away suggests this may be a read error. J is TRBJ1-2 and V is TRBV7-6, with D maybe TRBD1 (5 bases). Germline CDR1 is SGHVS and CDR2 is FNYEAQ. The CDR3 length is 14 residues. Trimming removed 5 bases from V and 0 bases from J, with 10 bases in between. The CDR3 region has the DNA TGTGCCAGCAGCCGGGGGGGGACTAACTATGGCTACACCTTC. Translated: CASSRGGTNYGYTF.

There are many counts of this clonotype. V and J are TRBV7-8 and TRBJ2-2, with D perhaps assigned TRBD1 or TRBD2 (5 bases each). V was clipped by 5 bases and J by 2 bases, with 27 bases between them. Germline CDR1 and CDR2: SGHVS and FQNEAQ. The CDR3 runs 20 residues. The CDR3 nucleotides are TGTGCCAGCAGCCAATATAATATCCTAACCGGGACCCATAACACCGGGGAGCTGTTTTTT. Its protein is CASSQYNILTGTHNTGELFF.

This clonotype was recorded many times. This chain joins TRBV7-9 and TRBJ2-7; D gene unclear. The CDR3 is made up of 13 amino acids. Germline CDR1 and CDR2: SEHNR and FQNEAQ (reference sequence). Trimming shortened V by 8 bases and J by 2 bases, and 13 bases separated the two germline ends. This chain's CDR3 is CASGSSVTYEQYF. The CDR3 bases are TGTGCCAGCGGGTCTTCGGTTACCTACGAGCAGTACTTC.

This clonotype has at least ten counts. The chain recombines TRBV12-3 or TRBV12-4 with TRBJ2-1; D is possibly TRBD2 (5 bases). The CDR3 consists of 15 residues. The V gene lost 6 bases and the J gene lost 0 bases, with 12 bases spanning the gap. The CDR3 coding sequence is TGTGCCAGCAGGTCCCTGGGGAGCTCCTACAATGAGCAGTTCTTC. It encodes CASRSLGSSYNEQFF.

This clonotype came up a few times. One base away lies a much larger clone, so this may be a sequencing read error. Because it lacks the conserved phenylalanine or tryptophan at the end, this CDR3 is likely a read error. The V call is TRBV29-1, the J call TRBJ2-5; D is unclear. The germline V gene encodes CDR1 SQVTM and CDR2 ANQGSEA. V lost 6 bases to trimming and J lost 1 base, with 15 bases between them. The CDR3 length is 14 residues. CDR3 residues: CSVTNGHIQETQYC. In nucleotides, the CDR3 is TGCAGCGTAACAAATGGCCATATCCAAGAGACCCAGTACTGC.

This clonotype was picked up many times. This rearrangement joins TRBV20-1 to TRBJ2-7; 8 nucleotides align to TRBD2. The CDR3 consists of 15 residues. With 6 bases clipped from V and 3 bases from J, the junction kept 13 bases outside the gene matches. In germline, CDR1 is DFQATT, CDR2 SNEGSKA (reference sequence). This chain's CDR3 is CSALNSGLAGYEQYF. Written as DNA, the CDR3 is TGCAGTGCGCTTAATTCGGGTCTAGCGGGCTACGAGCAGTACTTC.

This clonotype was counted ten times or more. The chain is built from TRBV20-1 and TRBJ1-5; 7 bases are a match to TRBD1. V trimming: 6 bases; J trimming: 4 bases; junction bases outside the gene matches: 6. Germline CDR1 reads DFQATT; CDR2 reads SNEGSKA (reference sequence). This CDR3 has 13 residues. The CDR3 DNA follows: TGCAGTGCCGTTGGGACAGCTAATCAGCCCCAGCATTTT. Its protein product is CSAVGTANQPQHF.

Many counts were recorded for this clonotype. Compared with germline, one end of the junction differs, possibly owing to a read error. The chain carries TRBV10-2 and TRBJ1-5; no reliable D call. Germline V gene lookup returns CDR1 WSHSY and CDR2 SAAADI. The CDR3 consists of 15 residues. The CDR3 sequence is CASSDRVKGNQPQNF. The CDR3 DNA reads TGCGCCAGCAGTGATAGGGTAAAGGGCAATCAGCCCCAGAATTTT.

This clonotype showed up many times. In DNA form, the CDR3 reads TGTGCCAGCAGCGCGGCTACTTCCCATGAGCAGTTCTTC. Amino acid sequence: CASSAATSHEQFF. The chain carries TRBV7-9 and TRBJ2-1; no clear D gene. The V end lost 5 bases, the J end lost 8 bases, and 13 bases lay between the germline ends. From germline, CDR1 is SEHNR and CDR2 FQNEAQ (reference sequence). The CDR3 runs 13 residues.

This clonotype appeared many times. V usage is TRBV7-2 and J usage is TRBJ1-2; the match to TRBD1 covers 8 bases. The CDR3 spans 14 residues. After removal of 5 bases from V and 8 bases from J, the junction contained 10 bases not matched to a gene. CDR1 is SGHTA, CDR2 FQGNSA, per germline. The CDR3 spells CASSVDRGKVGYTF. The CDR3 DNA sequence: TGTGCCAGCAGCGTAGACAGGGGCAAGGTCGGCTACACCTTC.

This clonotype was seen at least ten times. V usage is TRBV20-1 and J usage is TRBJ2-3; 13 nucleotides line up with TRBD2. This CDR3 has 15 residues. The germline CDR1 and CDR2 sequences are DFQATT and SNEGSKA (reference sequence). V trimming: 4 bases; J trimming: 1 base; junction bases outside the gene matches: 2. CDR3 DNA: TGCAGTGCTACCGGGACTAGCGGGGGCACAGATACGCAGTATTTT. It encodes CSATGTSGGTDTQYF.

This clonotype came up many times. This rearrangement joins TRBV5-1 to TRBJ2-5, with D perhaps TRBD2 (6 bases). The CDR3 contains 15 residues. Germline CDR1 and CDR2: SGHRS and YFSETQ. V was shortened by 0 bases and J by 0 bases, with 9 bases between the two germline ends. This CDR3 is CASSLGAGNQETQYF. The CDR3, as DNA: TGCGCCAGCAGCTTGGGGGCGGGGAACCAAGAGACCCAGTACTTC.

This clonotype was found many times. V and J are TRBV12-3 or TRBV12-4 and TRBJ2-7; the D gene is possibly TRBD2 (5 bases). Trimming pared 4 bases from V and 4 bases from J, leaving 11 bases between. The CDR3 extends over 13 amino acids. The DNA of the CDR3 is TGTGCCAGCAGTTACGGGGTTGCTTACGAGCAGTACTTC. Encoded protein: CASSYGVAYEQYF.

This clonotype was counted many times. The J gene is TRBJ2-5, the V gene TRBV4-1; D is possibly TRBD2 (6 bases). CDR1 and CDR2 (germline): MGHRA, YSYEKL. The CDR3 runs 16 residues. V lost 5 bases, J lost 5 bases, and 21 bases lay in between. Here the CDR3 DNA reads TGCGCCAGCAGCTCCAAGGCATTCGCCGGGGGTGAGACCCAGTACTTC. It is translated as CASSSKAFAGGETQYF.

This clonotype was detected ten times or more. J is TRBJ1-4 and V is TRBV5-4; no firm D call. CDR3 size: 15 residues. V lost 3 bases and J 10 bases, leaving 19 bases between the germline ends. CDR1 SGHNT and CDR2 YYREEE come from the germline V gene (reference sequence). CDR3 nucleotides: TGTGCCAGCAGCTCCCGAGGGAGGGAGCAGCGAAAACTGTTTTTT. Translated: CASSSRGREQRKLFF. Using reference TRBV5-4 and TRBJ1-4 for the parts outside the CDR3, the full variable domain is ETGVTQSPTHLIKTRGQQVTLRCSSQSGHNTVSWYQQALGQGPQFIFQYYREEENGRGNFPPRFSGLQFPNYSSELNVNALELDDSALYLCASSSRGREQRKLFFGSGTQLSVL.

This clonotype occurred many times. The V gene is TRBV20-1, the J gene TRBJ2-1; a possible D gene is TRBD1 (6 bases). V was cut by 0 bases and J by 8 bases, with 14 bases left in between. Germline CDR1 DFQATT, CDR2 SNEGSKA (reference sequence). The CDR3 totals 14 residues. This CDR3 is CSAREGRGRDEQFF. Here the CDR3 DNA reads TGCAGTGCTAGAGAAGGCAGGGGTCGGGATGAGCAGTTCTTC.

This clonotype has ten or more counts. J is TRBJ1-4 and V is TRBV5-1; no firm D call. V gave up 0 bases and J gave up 2 bases, with 8 bases separating them. Germline loops: CDR1 SGHRS, CDR2 YFSETQ. The CDR3 totals 15 residues. The CDR3 region has the DNA TGCGCCAGCAGCTTGGAACCCACCACTAATGAAAAACTGTTTTTT. This sequence encodes CASSLEPTTNEKLFF. Combining the CDR3 with reference TRBV5-1 and TRBJ1-4 gives the whole variable domain KAGVTQTPRYLIKTRGQQVTLSCSPISGHRSVSWYQQTPGQGLQFLFEYFSETQRNKGNFPGRFSGRQFSNSRSEMNVSTLELGDSALYLCASSLEPTTNEKLFFGSGTQLSVL.

The table lists this clonotype with many counts. This chain links TRBV20-1 with TRBJ1-2, with D uncertain. Germline V lookup: CDR1 DFQATT, CDR2 SNEGSKA (reference sequence). This CDR3 is built from 13 residues. Trimming took 6 bases from V and 0 from J, leaving 11 bases between them. Here the CDR3 DNA reads TGCAGTGCCAGGACGCCTTCTAACTATGGCTACACCTTC. Residues: CSARTPSNYGYTF.

This clonotype was observed a few times. The J gene is TRBJ2-5, the V gene TRBV12-3 or TRBV12-4, with D perhaps assigned TRBD1 or TRBD2 (5 bases each). CDR3 length: 15 amino acids. Trimming pared 5 bases from V and 1 base from J, leaving 14 bases between. The CDR3 sequence: CASSPGTGRQETQYF. The CDR3 nucleotides read TGTGCCAGCAGTCCTGGGACGGGTCGCCAAGAGACCCAGTACTTC.

Comments on this clonotype: One junction end disagrees with the germline gene, perhaps due to a read error. This chain connects TRBV5-1 to TRBJ1-2; D gene unclear. Per the germline V gene, CDR1 is SGHRS and CDR2 is YFSETQ. The CDR3 contains 14 residues. The CDR3 region has the DNA TGCGCCAGCAGCTGGGAAAGTGATAACGATGGCTACACCTTC. This encodes CASSWESDNDGYTF.

Concerning this clonotype itself: This may be a read error, as it is one base from a much larger clone. Lacking the conserved final phenylalanine or tryptophan, this CDR3 likely reflects a read error. The V gene is TRBV12-3 or TRBV12-4, the J gene TRBJ1-1; the D gene is possibly TRBD1 (5 bases). The CDR3 is 14 residues long. V lost 7 bases to trimming and J lost 5 bases, with 17 bases between them. The DNA of the CDR3 is TGTGCCAGCATCCTCCAAGACGGGGGGACTGAAGCTTTCTAT. Residues: CASILQDGGTEAFY.

This clonotype has a count of ten or more. V usage is TRBV10-3 and J usage is TRBJ2-2; D gene uncertain. Per germline, CDR1 ENHRY and CDR2 SYGVKD. Trimming removed 8 bases at V and 3 bases at J, with 4 bases between. CDR3 length: 11 amino acids. The CDR3 loop reads CAIGDTGELFF. The CDR3 region has the DNA TGTGCCATCGGGGACACCGGGGAGCTGTTTTTT.